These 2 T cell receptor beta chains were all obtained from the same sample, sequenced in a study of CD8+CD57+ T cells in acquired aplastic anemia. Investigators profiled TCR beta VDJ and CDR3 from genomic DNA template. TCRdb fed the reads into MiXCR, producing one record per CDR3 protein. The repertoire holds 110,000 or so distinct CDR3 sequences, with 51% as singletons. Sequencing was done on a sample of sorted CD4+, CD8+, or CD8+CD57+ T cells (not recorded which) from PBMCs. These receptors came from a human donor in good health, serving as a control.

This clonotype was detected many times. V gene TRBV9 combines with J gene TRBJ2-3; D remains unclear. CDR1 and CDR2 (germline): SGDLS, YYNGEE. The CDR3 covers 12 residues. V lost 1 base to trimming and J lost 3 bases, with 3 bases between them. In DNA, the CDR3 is TGTGCCAGCAGCGTACGGACAGATACGCAGTATTTT. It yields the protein CASSVRTDTQYF.

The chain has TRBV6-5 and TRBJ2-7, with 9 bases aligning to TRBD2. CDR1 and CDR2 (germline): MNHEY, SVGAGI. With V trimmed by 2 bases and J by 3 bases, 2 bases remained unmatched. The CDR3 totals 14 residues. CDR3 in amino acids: CASSYGSGSYEQYF. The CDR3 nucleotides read TGTGCCAGCAGTTACGGTAGCGGGAGCTACGAGCAGTACTTC.